The 27 T cell receptor beta chains presented below share a single source sample, sequenced in a study of blood T cells in healthy people across ages. Together with a sample-barcoded 5' primer, a J-beta primer mix was included in a second PCR lasting roughly 6 to 12 cycles. TCRdb re-called the 5' RACE reads through MiXCR, storing one row per CDR3 protein. In the table there are some 860,000 distinct CDR3 sequences, around 50% of which are singletons. Sequencing was performed on blood. The receptors stem from a man aged 40-55 years in good health.

This chain joins TRBV15 and TRBJ2-5; 9 bases are shared with TRBD2. Per the germline V gene, CDR1 is LNHNV and CDR2 is YYDKDF (reference sequence). The CDR3 is made up of 16 amino acids. V lost 0 bases to trimming and J lost 5 bases; unmatched junction nucleotides: 7. The CDR3 coding sequence is TGTGCCACCAGCAGAGATCAGGCGGGGGGGCCGGAGACCCAGTACTTC. Protein product: CATSRDQAGGPETQYF.

The chain has TRBV28 and TRBJ1-2; D remains ambiguous. The CDR3 extends over 13 amino acids. CDR1 and CDR2 (germline): MDHEN, SYDVKM. V dropped 6 bases and J dropped 1 base, with 9 bases sitting between them. The CDR3 here is CASSTGDNYGYTF. CDR3 sequence (DNA): TGTGCCAGCAGCACTGGGGATAACTATGGCTACACCTTC.

Concerning this clonotype: With a much larger clone just one base away, this may be a read error. The CDR3 nucleotides are TGTGCCAGCAGTCGACAGCCATCCTACGAGCAGTACTTC. Translating gives CASSRQPSYEQYF. The chain joins TRBV27 to TRBJ2-7, with D perhaps matching TRBD1 (5 bases). CDR1 and CDR2 (germline): MNHEY, SMNVEV (reference sequence). CDR3 length equals 13 residues. V lost 5 bases to trimming and J lost 1 base, with 9 bases between them.

The chain recombines TRBV28 with TRBJ1-6; D uncertain. CDR1 is MDHEN and CDR2 is SYDVKM in the germline V gene. The CDR3 is 10 amino acids. V was pared by 6 bases and J by 14 bases, with 8 bases between. The chain's CDR3 is CASSHRTLHF. In DNA, the CDR3 is TGTGCCAGCAGCCACCGAACCCTCCACTTT.

This clonotype was seen a handful of times. The V and J genes are TRBV7-2 and TRBJ1-2; a weak D match, TRBD1 (6 bases). The CDR3 has 12 amino acids. The V gene lost 2 bases and the J gene lost 10 bases, with 11 bases spanning the gap. CDR1 is SGHTA and CDR2 is FQGNSA in the germline V gene. This CDR3 reads CASSLSTGYYTF. CDR3 DNA sequence: TGTGCCAGCAGCTTATCGACAGGATACTACACCTTC.

The V gene is TRBV9, the J gene TRBJ2-2; D remains unclear. Deletions cut 1 base from V and 6 bases from J, with 4 bases between. This CDR3 region has 12 residues. Germline V gives CDR1 SGDLS, CDR2 YYNGEE. CDR3 protein: CASSVIPGELFF. In nucleotides, the CDR3 is TGTGCCAGCAGCGTAATTCCCGGGGAGCTGTTTTTT.

This clonotype was counted between two and nine times. The V gene is TRBV3-1, the J gene TRBJ1-6; unclear D gene. The CDR3 consists of 14 residues. V was shortened by 0 bases and J by 10 bases, with 10 bases between the two germline ends. The V gene's germline CDR1 is LGHDT and CDR2 YNNKEL (reference sequence). CDR3 coding DNA: TGTGCCAGCAGCCAAGATTTTGTTTTCTCACCCCTCCACTTT. Its protein product is CASSQDFVFSPLHF.

This clonotype appeared a few times. The chain is built from TRBV28 and TRBJ2-7; 7 nucleotides line up with TRBD1. In germline, CDR1 is MDHEN, CDR2 SYDVKM. Trimming removed 6 bases from V and 0 bases from J; junction bases left unmatched: 8. The CDR3 has 15 residues. The CDR3: CASSIQGMGSYEQYF. The CDR3 DNA sequence: TGTGCCAGCAGCATACAGGGGATGGGCTCCTACGAGCAGTACTTC. Variable domain in full (rest from reference TRBV28 and TRBJ2-7): DVKVTQSSRYLVKRTGEKVFLECVQDMDHENMFWYRQDPGLGLRLIYFSYDVKMKEKGDIPEGYSVSREKKERFSLILESASTNQTSMYLCASSIQGMGSYEQYFGPGTRLTVT.

The V gene is TRBV3-1, the J gene TRBJ1-1; D gene unclear. The germline V gene encodes CDR1 LGHDT and CDR2 YNNKEL (reference sequence). Trimming cost V 3 bases and J 0 bases, with 14 bases left between them. The CDR3 is 16 amino acids. CDR3 sequence reads: CASSHELGRLNTEAFF. For the CDR3, the DNA is TGTGCCAGCAGCCATGAATTAGGCAGATTGAACACTGAAGCTTTCTTT.

This clonotype was seen ten or more times. The chain joins TRBV7-2 to TRBJ2-5; TRBD1 matches 7 bases. V shed 3 bases and J 2 bases; nucleotides not matched to a gene: 9. This CDR3 comprises 16 residues. Per germline, CDR1 SGHTA and CDR2 FQGNSA. The CDR3 DNA is TGTGCCAGCAGCTTGTCCTCTGGGACAGCGCAAGAGACCCAGTACTTC. It encodes CASSLSSGTAQETQYF.

V gene TRBV27 combines with J gene TRBJ2-7; D assignment may be TRBD1 or TRBD2 (6 bases each). The germline CDR1 and CDR2 sequences are MNHEY and SMNVEV (reference sequence). This CDR3 has 13 residues. With 6 bases removed from V and 2 bases from J, the gap between germline ends came to 11 bases. CDR3 sequence: CASRRGGTYEQYF. CDR3 DNA: TGTGCCAGCAGGAGAGGGGGGACCTACGAGCAGTACTTC.

This sequence joins TRBV4-1 and TRBJ2-3; D unclear. This CDR3 is 11 amino acids long. The germline V and J ends were trimmed by 4 bases and 10 bases, with 9 bases remaining between them. CDR1 is MGHRA and CDR2 is YSYEKL in the germline V gene. CDR3: CASSLTGPQYF. DNA for the CDR3: TGCGCCAGCAGCCTGACTGGCCCGCAGTATTTT.

J is TRBJ2-5 and V is TRBV28; D remains ambiguous. The DNA end is a closer match to TRBJ2-7, so the J assignment may be wrong. The CDR3 consists of 14 residues. Germline-derived CDR1 and CDR2 are MDHEN and SYDVKM. CDR3 DNA: TGTGCCAGCAGCCGACCGGGTATGACCGACGAGCAGTACTTC. Protein: CASSRPGMTDEQYF.

The chain links TRBV7-2 to TRBJ2-1; the match to TRBD2 covers 7 bases. The J call is doubtful: the DNA matches TRBJ2-7 better. Germline V gives CDR1 SGHTA, CDR2 FQGNSA. This CDR3 is 15 amino acids long. CDR3 nucleotide sequence: TGTGCCAGCAGCTTGGCTAGCGGCCCCTACAATGAGCAGTACTTC. Residues: CASSLASGPYNEQYF.

The chain is built from TRBV7-8 and TRBJ2-7; D is perhaps TRBD2 (5 bases). Germline values: CDR1 SGHVS, CDR2 FQNEAQ. The CDR3 is 13 amino acids. Trimming took 5 bases from V and 0 from J, leaving 8 bases between them. The CDR3 DNA is TGTGCCAGCAGCACGGGGAACTCCTACGAGCAGTACTTC. Translating gives CASSTGNSYEQYF.

Concerning this clonotype itself: A junction boundary mismatches the germline segment, possibly from a read error. The V and J genes are TRBV6-6 and TRBJ2-3, with D perhaps TRBD2 (5 bases). The CDR3 length is 15 residues. In germline, CDR1 is MNHNY, CDR2 SVGAGI (reference sequence). The CDR3 sequence: CAGRSRQDSTDTQYF. The CDR3, as DNA: TGTGCCGGCAGATCCCGCCAGGACTCCACAGATACGCAGTATTTT.

The chain is built from TRBV10-3 and TRBJ2-1; D ambiguous. Germline loops: CDR1 ENHRY, CDR2 SYGVKD. The V and J ends lost 0 bases and 4 bases respectively, with 19 bases between them. CDR3 length: 18 amino acids. The DNA for the CDR3 is TGTGCCATCAGTGAGTCGAATCTCCAGGCGACCCTATACAATGAGCAGTTCTTC. It encodes CAISESNLQATLYNEQFF.

A few counts support this clonotype. The chain uses TRBV10-3 and TRBJ1-1; possibly TRBD1 for D (6 bases). Germline CDR1 and CDR2: ENHRY and SYGVKD. Between the trimmed V and J ends, which lost 3 bases and 0 bases, there was a span of 8 bases. The CDR3 covers 14 residues. The CDR3 loop is CAISDDRLNTEAFF. CDR3 nucleotide sequence: TGTGCCATCAGTGATGACAGGTTGAACACTGAAGCTTTCTTT.

This clonotype has a handful of counts. This chain uses TRBV9 with TRBJ2-7; D gene unclear. The CDR3 loop spans 14 amino acids. V was clipped by 0 bases and J by 1 base, with 8 bases between them. CDR1 and CDR2 (germline): SGDLS, YYNGEE. The CDR3 loop is CASSVEAGSYEQYF. CDR3 nucleotides: TGTGCCAGCAGCGTAGAGGCTGGTTCCTACGAGCAGTACTTC.

The chain links TRBV28 to TRBJ2-5; D gene uncertain. Looked up from germline, CDR1 is MDHEN and CDR2 is SYDVKM. The CDR3 consists of 13 residues. The ends were cut back, 5 bases at V and 11 bases at J, with 18 bases in the middle. Written as DNA, the CDR3 is TGTGCCAGCAGTAATACTCCCTGGGGTGAGCAGTACTTC. This translates into CASSNTPWGEQYF.

This clonotype was counted between two and nine times. The CDR3 sequence: CASSPLGLSETQYF. Written as DNA, the CDR3 is TGTGCCAGCAGTCCCTTAGGACTATCGGAGACCCAGTACTTC. The chain employs TRBV6-2 or TRBV6-3 and TRBJ2-4; a possible D gene is TRBD2 (6 bases). The closer fit of TRBJ2-5 to the DNA end suggests the J call may be wrong. The CDR3 covers 14 residues. Germline-derived CDR1 and CDR2 are MNHEY and SVGEGT.

The chain recombines TRBV4-2 with TRBJ2-2, with 13 bases lining up with TRBD2. The CDR3 covers 17 residues. V lost 1 base and J lost 4; bases outside the gene matches: 3. Germline CDR1 and CDR2: LGHNA and YNFKEQ. CDR3 protein: CASSQVTSGRGTGELFF. The CDR3 DNA reads as TGTGCCAGCAGCCAAGTCACTAGCGGGAGGGGCACCGGGGAGCTGTTTTTT.

This chain uses TRBV5-1 with TRBJ2-7; 7 nucleotides agree with TRBD1. The DNA end lines up better with TRBJ2-5; the J call may be wrong. This CDR3 is 15 amino acids long. Germline V lookup: CDR1 SGHRS, CDR2 YFSETQ. The chain's CDR3 is CASSRSRGIGETQYF. CDR3 nucleotide sequence: TGCGCCAGCAGCCGATCCAGGGGGATCGGAGAGACCCAGTACTTC.

This chain links TRBV12-3 or TRBV12-4 with TRBJ2-1; the D is unclear. The J call may be incorrect, as the DNA end agrees better with TRBJ2-7. The CDR3 is made up of 12 amino acids. For the CDR3, the DNA is TGTGCCAGCAGCTCCAGGTACAATGAGCAGTACTTC. This translates into CASSSRYNEQYF.

Remarks on this clonotype: Mismatch with germline at one junction end may stem from a read error. The rearrangement uses TRBV12-3 or TRBV12-4 and TRBJ2-1; D possibly corresponds to TRBD1 (5 bases). The CDR3 has 12 amino acids. This CDR3 reads CASSLRQTEQFF. CDR3 DNA: TGTGCCAGCAGTTTAAGGCAGACAGAGCAGTTTTTC.

There are a few counts of this clonotype. The V gene is TRBV28, the J gene TRBJ2-7; D is perhaps TRBD1 or TRBD2 (6 bases each). In germline, CDR1 is MDHEN, CDR2 SYDVKM. This CDR3 region has 15 residues. Trimming stripped 5 bases from V and 0 bases from J, with 14 bases between. The CDR3: CASSLEWGASYEQYF. The DNA of the CDR3 is TGTGCCAGCAGTCTAGAGTGGGGGGCCTCCTACGAGCAGTACTTC.

This clonotype was seen a few times. The chain employs TRBV4-2 and TRBJ2-2; 8 nucleotides line up with TRBD2. The germline CDR1 and CDR2 sequences are LGHNA and YNFKEQ. The CDR3 runs 18 residues. Trimming took 4 bases from V and 4 from J; bases not matched to a gene: 14. The CDR3 DNA reads as TGTGCCAGCAGCCGGGGTACAAGCGGGGGTTCGAGCACCGGGGAGCTGTTTTTT. Protein sequence: CASSRGTSGGSSTGELFF.